This paragraph covers one T cell receptor beta chain sequence. Its specificity is not known. PCR used 60 Vbeta primers and 13 Jbeta primers. The repertoire was sequenced with immunoSEQ multiplex PCR; TCRdb's copy has only in-frame clones and lacks some. Of about 120,000 clones listed, almost 70% were seen once; the top ten hold roughly 8.7%. The germline gives CDR1 PRHDT, CDR2 FYEKMQ (reference sequence). V dropped 10 bases and J dropped 7; count of bases not matched to a gene: 15. The CDR3 is 15 residues long. This specimen belongs to a study of cytomegalovirus exposure and HLA in healthy donors. Study conclusions and caveats: One later analysis reportedly identified an Asian-associated ancestry cluster that showed fewer N-insertions than the roughly 670-donor mean. High specificity and sensitivity for cytomegalovirus status were reported for the classifier. A later analysis found most CMV-associated TCR beta chains apparently HLA-restricted.

The TCR was taken from a man aged 25-45 years in good health and CMV-seropositive. Sequenced: PBMCs. The rearrangement links TRBV13 to TRBJ2-1; 8 bases line up with TRBD2. The CDR3 is CATNKGTRELNEQFF. DNA of the CDR3: TGTGCCACCAATAAGGGGACTAGAGAGCTTAATGAGCAGTTCTTC.